What follows are 24 T cell receptor beta chains derived from one specimen sequenced in a study of cytomegalovirus exposure and HLA in healthy donors. Assay used: immunoSEQ multiplex PCR; TCRdb lists only in-frame clones, some missing. The sample lists about 150,000 clones; roughly nine tenths were seen once. The material sequenced was PBMCs. Receptor source: a woman aged 18-30 years in good health and CMV-seropositive.

The CDR3 DNA is TGTGCCAGCAGCTTAGGAGTAGGGGCCAATCAGCCCCAGCATTTT. It specifies CASSLGVGANQPQHF. The chain uses TRBV7-2 and TRBJ1-5; D might be TRBD1 (5 bases). This CDR3 region has 15 residues. V was trimmed by 1 base and J by 3 bases, leaving 10 bases between them. The germline V gene encodes CDR1 SGHTA and CDR2 FQGNSA. Supplemented by reference TRBV7-2 and TRBJ1-5, the full variable domain reads GAGVSQSPSNKVTEKGKDVELRCDPISGHTALYWYRQSLGQGLEFLIYFQGNSAPDKSGLPSDRFSAERTGGSVSTLTIQRTQQEDSAVYLCASSLGVGANQPQHFGDGTRLSIL.

This chain uses TRBV5-4 with TRBJ1-2, with D perhaps matching TRBD1 (5 bases). Looked up from germline, CDR1 is SGHNT and CDR2 is YYREEE (reference sequence). Trimming cost V 2 bases and J 2 bases, with 10 bases left between them. CDR3 length equals 14 residues. The CDR3: CASSLEQENYGYTF. The CDR3 bases are TGTGCCAGCAGCTTAGAACAGGAGAACTATGGCTACACCTTC. The entire variable domain, with the rest obtained from reference TRBV5-4 and TRBJ1-2, is as follows: ETGVTQSPTHLIKTRGQQVTLRCSSQSGHNTVSWYQQALGQGPQFIFQYYREEENGRGNFPPRFSGLQFPNYSSELNVNALELDDSALYLCASSLEQENYGYTFGSGTRLTVV.

The V gene is TRBV15, the J gene TRBJ2-7; perhaps TRBD1 as D (5 bases). V shed 1 base and J shed 3 bases, with 13 bases lying between them. This CDR3 has 15 residues. Germline CDR1 is LNHNV and CDR2 is YYDKDF (reference sequence). CDR3 DNA sequence: TGTGCCACCAGCAGAGCGGAGACAGTGTACTACGAGCAGTACTTC. The encoded protein is CATSRAETVYYEQYF.

The chain uses TRBV27 and TRBJ2-7; a weak D match, TRBD1 (5 bases). The germline V and J ends were trimmed by 1 base and 2 bases, with 9 bases remaining between them. Per the germline V gene, CDR1 is MNHEY and CDR2 is SMNVEV (reference sequence). This CDR3 comprises 14 residues. This CDR3 reads CASSLWGGPYEQYF. DNA for the CDR3: TGTGCCAGCAGTTTATGGGGCGGTCCCTACGAGCAGTACTTC.

In the case of this clone: Possible read error: a much larger clone is one base away. Additional DNA sequences in this sample encode the identical CDR3. The chain combines TRBV5-1 with TRBJ1-1; 7 bases are a match to TRBD1. The V and J ends lost 0 bases and 1 base, in that order; junction bases with no gene match: 0. The CDR3 extends over 14 amino acids. In germline, CDR1 is SGHRS, CDR2 YFSETQ. Here the CDR3 reads CASSLDRGNTEAFF. CDR3 bases: TGCGCCAGCAGCTTGGACAGGGGGAACACTGAAGCTTTCTTT.

The chain carries TRBV29-1 and TRBJ2-1; possible D gene TRBD2, 7 bases. Trimming stripped 7 bases from V and 8 bases from J, with 15 bases between. Germline V gene sequence: CDR1 SQVTM, CDR2 ANQGSEA. There are 12 residues in the CDR3. The CDR3 DNA reads as TGCAGCGCTGGGAGGGGGTCGTATGAGCAGTTCTTC. It is translated as CSAGRGSYEQFF.

This CDR3 is CASSLAAREQYF. In DNA form, the CDR3 reads TGTGCCAGCAGCTTAGCAGCTCGGGAGCAGTACTTC. This sequence joins TRBV7-9 and TRBJ2-7, with D hard to call. The CDR3 runs 12 residues. Trimming left V 0 bases short and J 7 bases short, with 7 bases between. The V gene's germline CDR1 is SEHNR and CDR2 FQNEAQ (reference sequence).

V is TRBV11-2 and J is TRBJ2-4; TRBD2 might be the D (6 bases). Germline lookup yields CDR1 SGHAT and CDR2 FQNNGV. Trimming took 1 base from V and 5 from J, leaving 12 bases between them. This CDR3 region has 15 residues. The CDR3 protein is CASSLVAGRQNIQYF. Written as DNA, the CDR3 is TGTGCCAGCAGCTTAGTCGCAGGGAGGCAAAACATTCAGTACTTC.

This sequence joins TRBV28 and TRBJ1-1; D possibly corresponds to TRBD1 (5 bases). V lost 5 bases and J 5 bases, leaving 15 bases between the germline ends. From germline, CDR1 is MDHEN and CDR2 SYDVKM. The CDR3 contains 14 residues. The CDR3 loop is CASSPPSGGTEAFF. The CDR3, as DNA: TGTGCCAGCAGTCCCCCCTCGGGGGGGACTGAAGCTTTCTTT.

The chain couples TRBV30 to TRBJ1-1; D remains unclear. CDR3 size: 12 residues. The germline V gene encodes CDR1 GTSNPN and CDR2 SVGIG (reference sequence). V dropped 4 bases and J dropped 7 bases, with 13 bases sitting between them. The CDR3 sequence: CAWTERANEAFF. In DNA, the CDR3 is TGTGCCTGGACCGAGCGGGCTAATGAAGCTTTCTTT.

In the case of this clone: The junction shows a germline mismatch at one end, possibly a read error. V gene TRBV7-7 combines with J gene TRBJ2-2; 7 positions agree with TRBD1. The CDR3 spans 15 residues. Germline CDR1 reads SSHAT; CDR2 reads FNYEAQ (reference sequence). The DNA for the CDR3 is TGTGCTAGCAGCCCCGGGACAGTGAACACCGGGGAGCTGTTTTTT. Its translation is CASSPGTVNTGELFF. The whole variable domain, remainder taken from reference TRBV7-7 and TRBJ2-2, is GAGVSQSPRYKVTKRGQDVTLRCDPISSHATLYWYQQALGQGPEFLTYFNYEAQPDKSGLPSDRFSAERPEGSISTLTIQRTEQRDSAMYRCASSPGTVNTGELFFGEGSRLTVL.

CDR3 sequence: CATSTLDRGTGELFF. CDR3 DNA: TGTGCCACCAGCACTTTGGACAGGGGAACCGGGGAGCTGTTTTTT. V is TRBV15 and J is TRBJ2-2; 9 positions agree with TRBD1. Losses at the gene ends were 4 bases for V and 5 bases for J; bases not matched to a gene: 5. This CDR3 is built from 15 residues. Germline V gene lookup returns CDR1 LNHNV and CDR2 YYDKDF (reference sequence).

The J gene is TRBJ1-2, the V gene TRBV4-3; unclear D gene. This CDR3 is 15 amino acids long. CDR1 and CDR2 from the germline V gene are LGHNA and YSLEER. Trimming cost V 4 bases and J 0 bases, with 12 bases left between them. This CDR3 is CASSPRTGANYGYTF. The DNA for the CDR3 is TGCGCCAGCAGCCCCCGGACTGGAGCTAACTATGGCTACACCTTC.

The V call is TRBV4-1, the J call TRBJ1-6; 9 bases are a match to TRBD1. The CDR3 is 16 amino acids. Germline lookup yields CDR1 MGHRA and CDR2 YSYEKL. With 1 base clipped from V and 7 bases from J, the junction kept 5 bases outside the gene matches. CDR3 in DNA: TGCGCCAGCAGCCAAGGACAGGGGGTTAGGAATTCACCCCTCCACTTT. It codes for CASSQGQGVRNSPLHF.

This clone was detected only once. This rearrangement joins TRBV5-1 to TRBJ2-3, with 8 nucleotides matching TRBD1. CDR3 length: 15 amino acids. After removal of 3 bases from V and 2 bases from J, the junction contained 5 bases not matched to a gene. Per germline, CDR1 SGHRS and CDR2 YFSETQ. CDR3 nucleotide sequence: TGCGCCAGCAGCTCTCGGACAGGGAACACAGATACGCAGTATTTT. The encoded protein is CASSSRTGNTDTQYF.

This chain connects TRBV5-1 to TRBJ2-7; the match to TRBD1 covers 9 bases. Germline-derived CDR1 and CDR2 are SGHRS and YFSETQ. The CDR3 sequence is 17 residues long. J lost 4 bases, V lost 2 bases, and 13 bases had no gene match. The CDR3 here is CASSLGLKQGAAYEQYF. CDR3 sequence (DNA): TGCGCCAGCAGCTTAGGATTGAAACAGGGGGCGGCTTACGAGCAGTACTTC.

The rearrangement links TRBV5-4 to TRBJ1-1; D is undetermined. CDR1 is SGHNT, CDR2 YYREEE, per germline (reference sequence). The CDR3 runs 13 residues. Trimming left V 3 bases short and J 12 bases short, with 18 bases between. CDR3 DNA sequence: TGTGCCAGCAGCTGGGGAGAGGGCGGTCGGACTTTCTTT. This translates into CASSWGEGGRTFF.

V usage is TRBV18 and J usage is TRBJ2-4; weak D call: TRBD1 (6 bases). Germline loops: CDR1 KGHSH, CDR2 LQKENI. V dropped 4 bases and J dropped 0 bases, with 13 bases sitting between them. The CDR3 spans 16 residues. CDR3 amino acids: CASSLGTNLAKNIQYF. CDR3 nucleotide sequence: TGTGCCAGCTCACTCGGGACAAACTTAGCCAAAAACATTCAGTACTTC.

Here the CDR3 DNA reads TGTGCCACCAGCAGAGATATCGGGACAGGAGGAGAGACCCAGTACTTC. Protein: CATSRDIGTGGETQYF. The chain carries TRBV15 and TRBJ2-5; 8 bases map to TRBD1. This CDR3 comprises 16 residues. Germline V gene lookup returns CDR1 LNHNV and CDR2 YYDKDF (reference sequence). The V gene end was trimmed by 0 bases and the J gene end by 4 bases; junction bases not matched to a gene: 7.

This chain uses TRBV2 with TRBJ2-7; TRBD2 matches at 11 bases. Trimming removed 6 bases from V and 2 bases from J; junction bases left unmatched: 3. This CDR3 is 14 amino acids long. Germline CDR1 and CDR2: SNHLY and FYNNEI. In nucleotides, the CDR3 is TGTGCCAGCAGCCCGGGACTAGCGGCCTACGAGCAGTACTTC. It codes for CASSPGLAAYEQYF.

The chain couples TRBV5-1 to TRBJ2-7; 10 positions match TRBD2. The V and J ends lost 3 bases and 0 bases, in that order; junction bases with no gene match: 6. Germline V gene sequence: CDR1 SGHRS, CDR2 YFSETQ. The CDR3 contains 16 residues. This chain's CDR3 is CASSSGTSVSSYEQYF. The CDR3 region has the DNA TGCGCCAGCAGCTCCGGGACTAGCGTTAGCTCCTACGAGCAGTACTTC.

The chain employs TRBV10-1 and TRBJ2-2; D unresolved. In germline, CDR1 is WNHNN, CDR2 SYGVQD (reference sequence). Trimming pared 6 bases from V and 6 bases from J, leaving 8 bases between. CDR3 length equals 12 residues. The CDR3 nucleotides are TGCGCCAGCAGCGGTATCCCCGGGGAGCTGTTTTTT. Translated, it gives CASSGIPGELFF.

This chain links TRBV11-3 with TRBJ2-7, with 10 bases aligning to TRBD2. There are 18 residues in the CDR3. Germline V gene lookup returns CDR1 SGHNT and CDR2 YENEEA. The junction had 20 bases not matched to a gene; V was cut back by 6 bases and J by 6 bases. CDR3 nucleotide sequence: TGTGCCAGCAGACCGAATGAGCGGGGGGGCCCACTAGGATCCGAGCAGTACTTC. The encoded protein is CASRPNERGGPLGSEQYF.

The rearrangement links TRBV7-2 to TRBJ2-3; the match to TRBD2 covers 8 bases. CDR1 is SGHTA, CDR2 FQGNSA, per germline. This CDR3 region has 15 residues. J was trimmed by 4 bases and V by 3 bases; bases with no gene match: 6. CDR3 sequence reads: CASSFRGGPSDTQYF. DNA for the CDR3: TGTGCCAGCAGCTTTCGGGGGGGGCCGTCAGATACGCAGTATTTT.